The entry below describes one T cell receptor beta chain. Its antigen is unknown. These data are taken from a study of cytomegalovirus exposure and HLA in healthy donors. Study-wide findings and caveats: It was reported that TCR beta sequences correctly inferred the HLA-A and HLA-B alleles for most subjects.

PCR amplification relied on 60 Vbeta primers (plus 13 Jbeta primers). Sequencing used immunoSEQ multiplex PCR; TCRdb keeps in-frame clones, though not all of them. This table holds under 200,000 clones, about four fifths found once. The germline V gene has CDR1 SQVTM and CDR2 ANQGSEA. V lost 3 bases and J 7 bases, leaving 15 bases between the germline ends. The CDR3 covers 14 residues. The TCR originated in a girl under 18 in good health and CMV-seropositive. Material for sequencing was PBMCs. The genes are TRBV29-1 and TRBJ2-2; tentatively, D is TRBD1 (5 bases). CDR3 bases: TGCAGCGTTGATAGGGCAGGGTACGACGGGGAGCTGTTTTTT. Protein: CSVDRAGYDGELFF.